A single sample gave rise to the 19 T cell receptor beta chains below, sequenced in a study of cytotoxic CD8 clonotypes in ibrutinib-treated CLL. Data came from immunoSEQ multiplex PCR; TCRdb stores just in-frame clones and leaves some out. In the table there are over 45,000 clones, 54% of which are singletons. The sample in question was PBMCs, obtained at disease progression, from a patient treated with ibrutinib. These receptors originate from a human donor with chronic lymphocytic leukemia.

The chain couples TRBV13 to TRBJ2-2, with D hard to call. With 2 bases removed from V and 2 bases from J, the gap between germline ends came to 12 bases. Per germline, CDR1 PRHDT and CDR2 FYEKMQ (reference sequence). The CDR3 contains 16 residues. The CDR3, as DNA: TGTGCCAGCAGCTTACTTCGGGTCGGAAACACCGGGGAGCTGTTTTTT. Protein sequence: CASSLLRVGNTGELFF.

V usage is TRBV11-3 and J usage is TRBJ2-7, with TRBD1 matching over 8 bases. CDR3 length: 16 amino acids. Trimming cost V 4 bases and J 4 bases; bases outside gene matches: 12. Germline V lookup: CDR1 SGHNT, CDR2 YENEEA. CDR3 amino acids: CASSSPLGRGLYEQYF. The CDR3, as DNA: TGTGCCAGCAGCTCCCCGCTGGGCAGGGGGCTGTACGAGCAGTACTTC.

The chain joins TRBV7-9 to TRBJ2-7; 10 bases agree with TRBD2. V dropped 1 base and J dropped 1; count of bases not matched to a gene: 4. From germline, CDR1 is SEHNR and CDR2 FQNEAQ (reference sequence). This CDR3 has 16 amino acids. The CDR3 here is CASSLVGAGGSYEQYF. CDR3 sequence (DNA): TGTGCCAGCAGCTTAGTTGGAGCGGGAGGGTCCTACGAGCAGTACTTC.

The chain joins TRBV14 to TRBJ2-7; D unresolved. This CDR3 contains 15 residues. Germline CDR1 SGHDN, CDR2 FVKESK. V was cut by 0 bases and J by 3 bases, with 12 bases left in between. The CDR3 reads CASSQDSGYLYEQYF. CDR3 nucleotide sequence: TGTGCCAGCAGCCAAGATTCCGGGTACCTCTACGAGCAGTACTTC.

On this clone itself: An end of the junction differs from the germline gene, which may be a read error. The chain links TRBV6-1 to TRBJ2-7; 10 bases match TRBD2. CDR3 length: 14 residues. Looked up from germline, CDR1 is MNHNS and CDR2 is SASEGT. The CDR3, as DNA: TGTGCCAGCAGGGAAGCGGGAGGGTCCTACGAGCAGTACTTC. Its translation: CASREAGGSYEQYF.

V and J are TRBV9 and TRBJ2-1, with D tentatively TRBD1 (7 bases). The CDR3 runs 14 residues. Germline V gene sequence: CDR1 SGDLS, CDR2 YYNGEE. Trimming left V 7 bases short and J 8 bases short, with 19 bases between. CDR3 nucleotides: TGTGCCAGCGGTCAGGGGGGCGGGATCGATGAGCAGTTCTTC. Its protein product is CASGQGGGIDEQFF.

The CDR3 DNA is TGTGCCAGCAGTTTATCCACGCTCGATACGCAGTATTTT. This translates into CASSLSTLDTQYF. The rearrangement joins TRBV27 to TRBJ2-3; D call uncertain. Germline loops: CDR1 MNHEY, CDR2 SMNVEV (reference sequence). Between the trimmed V and J ends, which lost 0 bases and 6 bases, there was a span of 7 bases. This CDR3 comprises 13 residues.

The rearrangement links TRBV18 to TRBJ2-1, with D perhaps given as TRBD1 or TRBD2 (5 bases each). The CDR3 runs to 15 residues. V lost 3 bases and J 8 bases, leaving 17 bases between the germline ends. Germline CDR1 reads KGHSH; CDR2 reads LQKENI. CDR3 DNA: TGTGCCAGCTCACCGGGGCGGCAGCTGAGGGATGAGCAGTTCTTC. It specifies CASSPGRQLRDEQFF. Full variable domain (missing parts from reference TRBV18 and TRBJ2-1): NAGVMQNPRHLVRRRGQEARLRCSPMKGHSHVYWYRQLPEEGLKFMVYLQKENIIDESGMPKERFSAEFPKEGPSILRIQQVVRGDSAAYFCASSPGRQLRDEQFFGPGTRLTVL.

The chain is built from TRBV7-2 and TRBJ1-1; D is perhaps TRBD1 (6 bases). The CDR3 has 14 amino acids. Germline CDR1 is SGHTA and CDR2 is FQGNSA. The V and J ends lost 5 bases and 4 bases respectively, with 14 bases between them. In nucleotides, the CDR3 is TGTGCCAGCAGCCGTTACAGGGTCGGCACTGAAGCTTTCTTT. Encoded protein: CASSRYRVGTEAFF.

The chain couples TRBV4-1 to TRBJ2-3; TRBD2 might be the D (5 bases). Germline V gene lookup returns CDR1 MGHRA and CDR2 YSYEKL. The ends were cut back, 1 base at V and 2 bases at J, with 13 bases in the middle. This CDR3 is 16 amino acids long. CDR3 DNA sequence: TGCGCCAGCAGCCAAGGGGAGAGGGCCCTCACAGATACGCAGTATTTT. Its translation: CASSQGERALTDTQYF.

This sequence joins TRBV10-3 and TRBJ1-4; TRBD1 agrees at 8 bases. Germline assignment: CDR1 ENHRY and CDR2 SYGVKD. This CDR3 contains 13 residues. J lost 8 bases, V lost 7 bases, and 6 bases had no gene match. The CDR3 region is CAIKQGAMEKLFF. DNA for the CDR3: TGTGCCATCAAGCAGGGGGCGATGGAAAAACTGTTTTTT.

This clone was observed a handful of times. V and J are TRBV6-5 and TRBJ2-7; maybe TRBD2 (7 bases). CDR3 length: 15 amino acids. V was shortened by 6 bases and J by 4 bases, with 19 bases between the two germline ends. Germline V CDR1 and CDR2: MNHEY, SVGAGI. CDR3 bases: TGTGCCAGCAGATACCAGGAGGGGGGGGTATACGAGCAGTACTTC. It encodes CASRYQEGGVYEQYF.

This chain's CDR3 is CASSDLRTGPRRPIQETQYF. CDR3 bases: TGTGCCAGCAGTGACCTCAGGACAGGCCCACGTCGCCCGATCCAAGAGACCCAGTACTTC. This chain links TRBV27 with TRBJ2-5; 7 nucleotides match TRBD1. Germline CDR1 and CDR2: MNHEY and SMNVEV (reference sequence). The CDR3 runs 20 residues. After removal of 5 bases from V and 1 base from J, the junction contained 22 bases not matched to a gene.

V is TRBV6-5 and J is TRBJ1-6, with TRBD1 identical over 10 bases. The CDR3 extends over 14 amino acids. In germline, CDR1 is MNHEY, CDR2 SVGAGI. V dropped 6 bases and J dropped 7; count of bases not matched to a gene: 3. CDR3: CASSRDRGNSPLHF. CDR3 bases: TGTGCCAGCAGCAGGGACAGGGGCAATTCACCCCTCCACTTT.

V and J are TRBV12-5 and TRBJ2-2; 7 bases line up with TRBD1. This CDR3 contains 13 residues. The germline V gene encodes CDR1 LGHNT and CDR2 FRNRAP. V trimming: 7 bases; J trimming: 5 bases; junction bases outside the gene matches: 4. The CDR3 DNA is TGTGCTAGTGATACAGGGGAAACCGGGGAGCTGTTTTTT. The encoded protein is CASDTGETGELFF.

The chain recombines TRBV7-7 with TRBJ2-2; D is possibly TRBD2 (6 bases). Germline CDR1 and CDR2: SSHAT and FNYEAQ (reference sequence). V lost 5 bases, J lost 4 bases, and 14 bases lay in between. This CDR3 comprises 15 residues. The CDR3 DNA reads as TGTGCCAGCAGCCCACGGCCGGGGGTCACCGGGGAGCTGTTTTTT. Translation gives CASSPRPGVTGELFF.

The rearrangement links TRBV6-5 to TRBJ1-3; no clear D gene. Between the trimmed V and J ends, which lost 0 bases and 3 bases, there was a span of 12 bases. The CDR3 length is 16 residues. CDR1 and CDR2 from the germline V gene are MNHEY and SVGAGI. Here the CDR3 reads CASSYSNRGLGNTIYF. In DNA form, the CDR3 reads TGTGCCAGCAGTTACTCGAATCGAGGCCTTGGAAACACCATATATTTT.

This chain links TRBV6-5 with TRBJ2-7; TRBD2 aligns across 13 bases. The V gene's germline CDR1 is MNHEY and CDR2 SVGAGI. Unmatched junction bases numbered 3, after V lost 2 bases and J lost 8 bases. This CDR3 region has 14 residues. CDR3 nucleotide sequence: TGTGCCAGCAGTTACAGACTAGCGGGAGGCCAGCAGTACTTC. It encodes CASSYRLAGGQQYF.

The chain is built from TRBV5-1 and TRBJ2-3; 9 nucleotides match TRBD1. Germline-derived CDR1 and CDR2 are SGHRS and YFSETQ. The trim removed 4 bases at V and 4 bases at J, leaving 7 bases unmatched. This CDR3 region has 15 residues. The CDR3 reads CASSPEGTGPDTQYF. CDR3 DNA sequence: TGCGCCAGCAGCCCAGAGGGGACAGGGCCAGATACGCAGTATTTT.